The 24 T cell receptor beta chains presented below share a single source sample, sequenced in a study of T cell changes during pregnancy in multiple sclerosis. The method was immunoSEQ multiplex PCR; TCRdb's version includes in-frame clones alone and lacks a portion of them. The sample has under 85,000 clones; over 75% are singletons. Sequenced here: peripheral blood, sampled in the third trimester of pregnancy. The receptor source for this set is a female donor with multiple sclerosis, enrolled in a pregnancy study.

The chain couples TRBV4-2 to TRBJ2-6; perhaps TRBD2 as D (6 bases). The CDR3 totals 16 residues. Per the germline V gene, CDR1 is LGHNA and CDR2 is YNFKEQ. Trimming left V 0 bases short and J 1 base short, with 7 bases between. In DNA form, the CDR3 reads TGTGCCAGCAGCCAAGATCGGGAGTCTGGGGCCAACGTCCTGACTTTC. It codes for CASSQDRESGANVLTF.

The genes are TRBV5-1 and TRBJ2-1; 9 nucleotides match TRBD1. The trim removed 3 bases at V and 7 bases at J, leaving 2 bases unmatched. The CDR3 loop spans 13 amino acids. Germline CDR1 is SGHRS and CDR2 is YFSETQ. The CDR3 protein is CASSWTGVNEQFF. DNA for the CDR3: TGCGCCAGCAGCTGGACAGGGGTAAATGAGCAGTTCTTC.

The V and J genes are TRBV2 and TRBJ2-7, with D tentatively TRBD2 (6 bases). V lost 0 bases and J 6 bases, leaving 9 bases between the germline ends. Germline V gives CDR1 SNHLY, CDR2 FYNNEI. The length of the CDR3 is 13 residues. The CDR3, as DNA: TGTGCCAGCAGTGAAGCCTTGCGGGGCGAGCAGTACTTC. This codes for CASSEALRGEQYF.

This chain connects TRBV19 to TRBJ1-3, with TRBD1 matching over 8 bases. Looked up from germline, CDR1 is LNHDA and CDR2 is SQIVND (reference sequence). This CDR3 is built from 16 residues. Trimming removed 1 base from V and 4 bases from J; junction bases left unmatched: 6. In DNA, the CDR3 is TGTGCCAGTAGTATAGCGGACAGGGTTGCGGGAAACACCATATATTTT. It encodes CASSIADRVAGNTIYF.

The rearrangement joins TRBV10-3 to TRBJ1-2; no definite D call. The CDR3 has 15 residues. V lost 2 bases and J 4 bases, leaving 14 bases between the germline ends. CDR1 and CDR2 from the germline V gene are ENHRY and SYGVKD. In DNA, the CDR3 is TGTGCCATCAGTGAGGACGGAGACGGAATCTATGGCTACACCTTC. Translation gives CAISEDGDGIYGYTF.

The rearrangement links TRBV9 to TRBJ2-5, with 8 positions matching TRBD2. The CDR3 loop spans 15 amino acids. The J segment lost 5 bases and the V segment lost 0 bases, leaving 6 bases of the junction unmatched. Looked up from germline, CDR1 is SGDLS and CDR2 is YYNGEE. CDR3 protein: CASSVELAERETQYF. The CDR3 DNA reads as TGTGCCAGCAGCGTAGAACTAGCGGAGAGGGAGACCCAGTACTTC. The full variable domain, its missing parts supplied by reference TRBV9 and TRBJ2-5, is DSGVTQTPKHLITATGQRVTLRCSPRSGDLSVYWYQQSLDQGLQFLIQYYNGEERAKGNILERFSAQQFPDLHSELNLSSLELGDSALYFCASSVELAERETQYFGPGTRLLVL.

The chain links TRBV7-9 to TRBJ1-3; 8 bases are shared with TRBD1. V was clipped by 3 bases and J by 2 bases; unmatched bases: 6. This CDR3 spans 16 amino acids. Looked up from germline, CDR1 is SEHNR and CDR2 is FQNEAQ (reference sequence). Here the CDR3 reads CASSFRTGPPGNTIYF. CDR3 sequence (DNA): TGTGCCAGCAGCTTCAGGACAGGGCCTCCTGGAAACACCATATATTTT.

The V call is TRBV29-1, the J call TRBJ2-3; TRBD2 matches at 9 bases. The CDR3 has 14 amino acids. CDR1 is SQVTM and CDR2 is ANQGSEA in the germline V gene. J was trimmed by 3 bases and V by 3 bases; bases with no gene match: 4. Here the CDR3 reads CSVDSAGGTDTQYF. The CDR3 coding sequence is TGCAGCGTTGATTCGGCGGGAGGGACAGATACGCAGTATTTT.

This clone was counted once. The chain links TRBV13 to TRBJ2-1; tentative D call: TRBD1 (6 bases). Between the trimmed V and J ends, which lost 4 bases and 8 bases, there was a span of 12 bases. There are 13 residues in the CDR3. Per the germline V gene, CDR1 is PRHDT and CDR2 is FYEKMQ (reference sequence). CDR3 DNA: TGTGCCAGCAGCTATCCCAGGGGCGATGAGCAGTTCTTC. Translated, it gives CASSYPRGDEQFF.

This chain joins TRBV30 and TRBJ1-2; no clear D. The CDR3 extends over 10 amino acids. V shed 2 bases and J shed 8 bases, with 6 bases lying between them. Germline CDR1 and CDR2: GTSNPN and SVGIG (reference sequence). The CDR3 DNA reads TGTGCCTGGAGTCCCAGGGGCTACACCTTC. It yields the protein CAWSPRGYTF.

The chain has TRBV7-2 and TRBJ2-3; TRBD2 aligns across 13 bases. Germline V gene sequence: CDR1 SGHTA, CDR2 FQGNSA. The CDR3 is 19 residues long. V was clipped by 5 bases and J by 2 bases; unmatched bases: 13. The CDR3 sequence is CASSQFRMGLAGITDTQYF. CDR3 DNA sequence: TGTGCCAGCAGCCAATTTAGGATGGGACTAGCGGGGATCACAGATACGCAGTATTTT.

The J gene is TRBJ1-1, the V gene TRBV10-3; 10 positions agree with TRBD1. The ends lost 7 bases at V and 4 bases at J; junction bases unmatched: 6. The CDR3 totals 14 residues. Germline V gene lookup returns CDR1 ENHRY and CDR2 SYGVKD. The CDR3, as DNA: TGTGCCATCATCTCCGGGGACAGGGGCACTGAAGCTTTCTTT. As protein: CAIISGDRGTEAFF.

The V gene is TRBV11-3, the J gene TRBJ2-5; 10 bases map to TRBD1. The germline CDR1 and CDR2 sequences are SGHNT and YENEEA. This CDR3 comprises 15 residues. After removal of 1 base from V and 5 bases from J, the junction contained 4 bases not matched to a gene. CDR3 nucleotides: TGTGCCAGCAGCTTAGGCCGACAGGGGGCCGAGACCCAGTACTTC. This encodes CASSLGRQGAETQYF.

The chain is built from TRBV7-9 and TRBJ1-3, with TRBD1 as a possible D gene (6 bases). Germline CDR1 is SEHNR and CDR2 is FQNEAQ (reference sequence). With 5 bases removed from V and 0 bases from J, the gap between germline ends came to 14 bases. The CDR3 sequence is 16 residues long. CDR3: CASSPTDRSSGNTIYF. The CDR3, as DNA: TGTGCCAGCAGCCCGACCGACAGGAGCTCTGGAAACACCATATATTTT.

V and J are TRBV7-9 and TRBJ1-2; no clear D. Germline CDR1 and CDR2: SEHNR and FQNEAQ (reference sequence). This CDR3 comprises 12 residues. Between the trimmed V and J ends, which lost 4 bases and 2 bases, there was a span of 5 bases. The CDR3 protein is CASSSENYGYTF. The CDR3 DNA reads TGTGCCAGCAGCTCCGAGAACTATGGCTACACCTTC.

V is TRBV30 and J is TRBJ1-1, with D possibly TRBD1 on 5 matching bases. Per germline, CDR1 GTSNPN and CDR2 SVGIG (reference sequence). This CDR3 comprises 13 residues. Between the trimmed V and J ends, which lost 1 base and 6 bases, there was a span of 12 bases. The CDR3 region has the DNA TGTGCCTGGAGTGCAGGGAAAGGTTCTGAAGCTTTCTTT. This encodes CAWSAGKGSEAFF.

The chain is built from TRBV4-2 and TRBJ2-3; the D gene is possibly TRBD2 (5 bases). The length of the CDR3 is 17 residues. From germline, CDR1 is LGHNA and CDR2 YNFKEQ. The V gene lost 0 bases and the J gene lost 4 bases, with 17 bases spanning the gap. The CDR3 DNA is TGTGCCAGCAGCCAAGATGGGCGCCTTAGCGAGCCAGATACGCAGTATTTT. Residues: CASSQDGRLSEPDTQYF.

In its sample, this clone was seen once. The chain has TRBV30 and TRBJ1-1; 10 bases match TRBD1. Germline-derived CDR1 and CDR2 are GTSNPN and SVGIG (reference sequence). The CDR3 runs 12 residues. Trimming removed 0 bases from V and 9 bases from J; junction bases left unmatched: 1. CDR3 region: CAWSVTGGKAFF. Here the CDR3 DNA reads TGTGCCTGGAGTGTGACAGGGGGCAAAGCTTTCTTT.

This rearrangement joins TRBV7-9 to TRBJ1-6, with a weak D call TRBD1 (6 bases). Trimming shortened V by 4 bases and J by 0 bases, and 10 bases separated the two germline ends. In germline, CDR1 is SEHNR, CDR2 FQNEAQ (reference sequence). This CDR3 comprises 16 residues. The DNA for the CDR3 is TGTGCCAGCAGCTCCCAGGGGAGCTCCTATAATTCACCCCTCCACTTT. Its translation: CASSSQGSSYNSPLHF.

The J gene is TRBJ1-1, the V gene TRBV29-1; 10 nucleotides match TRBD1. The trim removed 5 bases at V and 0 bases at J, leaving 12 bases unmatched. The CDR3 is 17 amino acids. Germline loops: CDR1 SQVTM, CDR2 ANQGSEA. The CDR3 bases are TGCAGCGTTACACTCGGACAGGGGGTGATCATGAACACTGAAGCTTTCTTT. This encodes CSVTLGQGVIMNTEAFF.

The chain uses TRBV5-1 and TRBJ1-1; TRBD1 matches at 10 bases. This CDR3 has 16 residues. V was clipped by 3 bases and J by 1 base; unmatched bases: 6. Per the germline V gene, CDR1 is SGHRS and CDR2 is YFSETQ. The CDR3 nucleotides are TGCGCCAGCAGCTCCGACAGGGGGCCTAAGAACACTGAAGCTTTCTTT. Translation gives CASSSDRGPKNTEAFF.

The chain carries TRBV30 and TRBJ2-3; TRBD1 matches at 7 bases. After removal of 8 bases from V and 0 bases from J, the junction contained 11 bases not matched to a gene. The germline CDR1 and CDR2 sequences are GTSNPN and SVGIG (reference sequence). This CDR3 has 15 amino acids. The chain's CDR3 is CAQRQGQSSTDTQYF. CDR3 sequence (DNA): TGTGCCCAGCGCCAGGGACAGTCTAGCACAGATACGCAGTATTTT.

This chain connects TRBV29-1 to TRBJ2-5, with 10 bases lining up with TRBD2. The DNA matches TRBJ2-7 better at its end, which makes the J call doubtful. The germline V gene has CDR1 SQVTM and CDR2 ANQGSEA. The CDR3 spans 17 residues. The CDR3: CSVEGVAGGPLGYEQYF. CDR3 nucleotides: TGCAGCGTTGAAGGGGTAGCGGGAGGACCCCTCGGTTACGAGCAGTACTTC.

The DNA of the CDR3 is TGTGCCAGCAGCGTAGGTGGACAGGGGAATTATGGCTACACCTTC. Translating gives CASSVGGQGNYGYTF. The V gene is TRBV9, the J gene TRBJ1-2; 9 bases agree with TRBD1. V shed 0 bases, J shed 5 bases, and the junction held 5 bases outside the gene matches. The CDR3 is 15 amino acids. CDR1 SGDLS and CDR2 YYNGEE come from the germline V gene.